This TCR beta chain is from a study of T-cell memory formation after mild COVID-19. Overall study results and limits: Mainly in CM and EM were contracting CD4+ clones; CD8+ were in EMRA.

With constant-segment primers, 5'RACE yielded cDNA libraries of TCR alpha and TCR beta that carried sample barcodes and UMIs. TCRdb reprocessed the 5' RACE reads via MiXCR and lists one record per CDR3 protein. The sample has fewer than 450,000 distinct CDR3 sequences, 21% seen once. This clonotype was found a few times. Its antigen is not known. The material sequenced was PBMCs or a T cell subset sorted from them (not recorded which). The sequence derives from an adult woman who had mild COVID-19 (a few samples of this study predate the infection). Cell type and time point are not known.

CDR3 amino acids: CSALESPPLAGTDTQYF. The DNA for the CDR3 is TGCAGTGCCCTAGAGTCCCCACCGCTAGCGGGGACAGATACGCAGTATTTT. The J gene is TRBJ2-3, the V gene TRBV20-1; 9 bases map to TRBD2. This CDR3 comprises 17 residues. Germline V gene data show CDR1 as DFQATT and CDR2 as SNEGSKA (reference sequence). J lost 3 bases, V lost 6 bases, and 16 bases had no gene match.